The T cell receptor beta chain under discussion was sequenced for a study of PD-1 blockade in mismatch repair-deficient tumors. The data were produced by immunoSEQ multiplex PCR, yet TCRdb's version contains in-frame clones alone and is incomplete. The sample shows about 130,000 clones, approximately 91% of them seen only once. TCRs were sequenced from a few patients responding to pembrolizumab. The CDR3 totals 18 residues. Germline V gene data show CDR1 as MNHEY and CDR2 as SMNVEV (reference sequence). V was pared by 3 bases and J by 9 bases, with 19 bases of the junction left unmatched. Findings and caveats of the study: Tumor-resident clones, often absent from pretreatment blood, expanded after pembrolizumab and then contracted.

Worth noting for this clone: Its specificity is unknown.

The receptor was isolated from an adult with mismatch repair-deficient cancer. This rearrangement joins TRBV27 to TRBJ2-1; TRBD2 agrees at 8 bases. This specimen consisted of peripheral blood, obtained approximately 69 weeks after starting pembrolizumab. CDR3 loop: CASSLISGGTSFEGEQFF. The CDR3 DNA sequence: TGTGCCAGCAGTTTGATTTCTGGCGGGACTAGTTTTGAGGGTGAGCAGTTCTTC.